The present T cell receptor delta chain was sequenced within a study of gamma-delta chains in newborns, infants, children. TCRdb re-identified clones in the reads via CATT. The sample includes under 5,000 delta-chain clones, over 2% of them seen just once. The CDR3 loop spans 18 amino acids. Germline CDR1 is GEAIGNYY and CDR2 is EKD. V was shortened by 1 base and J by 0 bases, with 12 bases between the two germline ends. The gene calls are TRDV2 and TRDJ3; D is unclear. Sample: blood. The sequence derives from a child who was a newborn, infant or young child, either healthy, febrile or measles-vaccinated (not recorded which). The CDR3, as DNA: TGTGCCTGTGACACGTCTTCTGGCAGCTCCTGGGACACCCGACAGATGTTTTTC. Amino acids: CACDTSSGSSWDTRQMFF.